Sequencing of this T cell receptor beta chain was carried out in a study of OX40 agonist ivuxolimab in advanced cancers. At the level of the whole study: Ivuxolimab was a fully human IgG2 agonistic monoclonal antibody targeting the costimulatory receptor OX40 (CD134). Intravenous ivuxolimab was administered to patients every 2 weeks at six dose levels: 0.01, 0.1, 0.3, 1.5, 3 and 10 mg/kg. Of the approximately 54 dose-escalation patients, hepatocellular carcinoma was present in around 19, melanoma in around 15, renal cell carcinoma in 9 and head and neck cancer in 9. In the dose-escalation cohort, about four fifths of patients were male, and the mean age was 60 years with a range of roughly 20 to 85. Prior anti-PD-1, anti-PD-L1 or anti-CTLA-4 therapy was permitted, and 40% of dose-escalation patients had received checkpoint inhibitors. Partial responses occurred in three dose-escalation patients: two with cutaneous melanoma and one with hepatocellular carcinoma. Peripheral TCRbeta sequencing was intended to test whether TCR sequence diversity was altered and clonal T-cell expansion was caused by ivuxolimab. The paper reports the monotherapy dose-escalation portion (N of about 54 patients) of the phase I ivuxolimab trial.

Germline trimming amounts to 6 bases on V and 1 base on J, with 6 as the count of junction bases outside the gene matches. The germline V gene (reference sequence) yields MNHEY for CDR1 and SMNVEV for CDR2. The CDR3 runs 15 amino acids, cysteine and phenylalanine included. Just CDR3 DNA is preserved here, 45 bases in frame from base 1. What the authors observed across the whole study: At doses from 0.1 to 3.0 mg/kg, clonal expansion was seen in both CD4+ and CD8+ blood T cells between baseline and week 6. Low levels of normalized T-cell clonal expansion were also shown by some nonresponding patients. In the 0.1-3.0 mg/kg groups, partial responders had among the lowest normalized peripheral clonal expansion, particularly in CD8+ T cells. The antigen specificity of the peripheral T cells that underwent clonal expansion was not determined. After ivuxolimab, more expanded clones were found on average in CD8+ T cells than in CD4+ T cells.

Genomic DNA was isolated from the sorted cells so that the TCRbeta CDR3 region could be sequenced. The immunoSEQ Assay was used to sequence the TCRbeta CDR3 regions. TCRdb stores this immuneACCESS table with in-frame sequences only. Part of the clones is absent; in the studies checked, under half of the shortfall reflects unresolved V genes, and no reason is known for the rest. The sample records about 72,000 clones, roughly 80% of which are singletons. The ten largest clones take up approximately 2.5% of the sample. Patients with a history of autoimmune disease or receiving systemic immunosuppression were excluded from the trial. Peripheral blood for TCR sequencing was collected from all dose cohorts at baseline, on cycle 4 day 1, and on cycle 7 day 1. Samples were obtained from an open-label, multicenter, first-in-human phase I dose-escalation trial of ivuxolimab. Adults with locally advanced or metastatic melanoma, renal cell, hepatocellular, or head and neck squamous cell carcinoma were enrolled in the trial. Before TCR sequencing, CD4+ and CD8+ T cells were separately sorted from peripheral blood.

This clone was observed once. Its cognate antigen has yet to be identified. It has no much larger one-base neighbor in the sample; base qualities were not kept. The chain is encoded by TRBV27 joined to TRBJ1-2, with TRBD1 identical over 9 junction bases. The specimen comprised CD4+ or CD8+ T cells sorted from blood, sampled in a trial of the OX40 agonist ivuxolimab. The TCR sequence derives from an adult with an advanced solid tumor such as melanoma, head and neck, liver or kidney cancer. The CDR3 loop reads CASRKQGQGNYGYTF. The bases are TGTGCCAGCAGAAAGCAGGGACAGGGTAACTATGGCTACACCTTC.